These 23 T cell receptor beta chains originate from one sample sequenced in a study of cytomegalovirus exposure and HLA in healthy donors. This table comes from immunoSEQ multiplex PCR, and its TCRdb copy is limited to in-frame clones, with some not included. This table has 150,000 or so clones, approximately 87% appearing once. The specimen sequenced was PBMCs. These TCRs come from a woman aged 30 to 39 in good health and CMV-seronegative.

The rearrangement joins TRBV4-2 to TRBJ2-5, with TRBD2 identical over 8 bases. CDR3 length equals 15 residues. V was clipped by 0 bases and J by 5 bases; unmatched bases: 5. The germline V gene encodes CDR1 LGHNA and CDR2 YNFKEQ. For the CDR3, the DNA is TGTGCCAGCAGCCAAGAACGGGGGGGCACGGAGACCCAGTACTTC. Translated: CASSQERGGTETQYF.

This chain links TRBV6-5 with TRBJ1-2; maybe TRBD1 (5 bases). Trimming left V 4 bases short and J 4 bases short, with 13 bases between. Germline CDR1 reads MNHEY; CDR2 reads SVGAGI. The CDR3 loop spans 14 amino acids. The CDR3 DNA follows: TGTGCCAGCAGTTCCCTCCTGCAGGGCTATGGCTACACCTTC. This translates into CASSSLLQGYGYTF.

This clone was observed a handful of times. The chain recombines TRBV6-5 with TRBJ1-2, with D uncertain. From germline, CDR1 is MNHEY and CDR2 SVGAGI. Trimming left V 6 bases short and J 1 base short, with 6 bases between. The CDR3 is 12 residues long. The CDR3 here is CASREGNYGYTF. For the CDR3, the DNA is TGTGCCAGCAGGGAGGGTAACTATGGCTACACCTTC.

The chain combines TRBV2 with TRBJ1-1; D is ambiguous. The V gene lost 3 bases and the J gene lost 7 bases, with 15 bases spanning the gap. The CDR3 totals 14 residues. CDR1 and CDR2 from the germline V gene are SNHLY and FYNNEI. The CDR3 loop reads CASSELLYQVEAFF. The CDR3 DNA reads TGTGCCAGCAGTGAGTTGCTATATCAGGTTGAAGCTTTCTTT.

V usage is TRBV5-6 and J usage is TRBJ2-7; the match to TRBD1 covers 8 bases. With V trimmed by 0 bases and J by 3 bases, 2 bases remained unmatched. Germline V gives CDR1 SGHDT, CDR2 YYEEEE. The CDR3 sequence is 14 residues long. CDR3 coding DNA: TGTGCCAGCAGCTTGGGTACAGGGGGCTACGAGCAGTACTTC. As protein: CASSLGTGGYEQYF.

The chain employs TRBV6-1 and TRBJ1-3, with 7 bases that match TRBD1. The V gene end was trimmed by 8 bases and the J gene end by 11 bases; junction bases not matched to a gene: 12. Germline values: CDR1 MNHNS, CDR2 SASEGT. The CDR3 is made up of 13 amino acids. Written as DNA, the CDR3 is TGTGCCAGCCACGCCGACAGGGTCACGGCCATATATTTT. Protein sequence: CASHADRVTAIYF.

The chain joins TRBV9 to TRBJ1-1; tentatively, D is TRBD1 (6 bases). V lost 3 bases and J 1 base, leaving 22 bases between the germline ends. The CDR3 consists of 18 residues. The germline V gene has CDR1 SGDLS and CDR2 YYNGEE. CDR3 sequence (DNA): TGTGCCAGCAGCGAGTCCCCCCGGAGACAGGTCGGGAACACTGAAGCTTTCTTT. This gives the protein CASSESPRRQVGNTEAFF. The variable domain in full, with the rest retrieved from reference TRBV9 and TRBJ1-1, is DSGVTQTPKHLITATGQRVTLRCSPRSGDLSVYWYQQSLDQGLQFLIQYYNGEERAKGNILERFSAQQFPDLHSELNLSSLELGDSALYFCASSESPRRQVGNTEAFFGQGTRLTVV.

The V and J genes are TRBV5-1 and TRBJ1-4, with 9 bases matching TRBD1. V was clipped by 4 bases and J by 8 bases; unmatched bases: 3. This CDR3 region has 13 residues. The germline V gene has CDR1 SGHRS and CDR2 YFSETQ. This CDR3 is CASSMDRGEKLFF. DNA for the CDR3: TGCGCCAGCAGCATGGACAGGGGAGAAAAACTGTTTTTT. The full variable domain, its missing parts supplied by reference TRBV5-1 and TRBJ1-4, is KAGVTQTPRYLIKTRGQQVTLSCSPISGHRSVSWYQQTPGQGLQFLFEYFSETQRNKGNFPGRFSGRQFSNSRSEMNVSTLELGDSALYLCASSMDRGEKLFFGSGTQLSVL.

The rearrangement links TRBV18 to TRBJ2-7; 7 bases map to TRBD1. Germline V lookup: CDR1 KGHSH, CDR2 LQKENI. After removal of 4 bases from V and 6 bases from J, the junction contained 9 bases not matched to a gene. This CDR3 region has 14 residues. The CDR3 reads CASSLQGERGEQYF. DNA of the CDR3: TGTGCCAGCTCACTGCAGGGGGAAAGGGGCGAGCAGTACTTC. Full variable domain (missing parts from reference TRBV18 and TRBJ2-7): NAGVMQNPRHLVRRRGQEARLRCSPMKGHSHVYWYRQLPEEGLKFMVYLQKENIIDESGMPKERFSAEFPKEGPSILRIQQVVRGDSAAYFCASSLQGERGEQYFGPGTRLTVT.

The V and J genes are TRBV6-5 and TRBJ2-3; 14 positions match TRBD2. This CDR3 has 15 amino acids. In germline, CDR1 is MNHEY, CDR2 SVGAGI. J lost 4 bases, V lost 4 bases, and 1 base had no gene match. In nucleotides, the CDR3 is TGTGCCAGCAGTTGGGGACTAGCGGGGGCAGATACGCAGTATTTT. This sequence encodes CASSWGLAGADTQYF.

This clone occurred once. The rearrangement links TRBV5-3 to TRBJ1-1; D may be TRBD1 (6 bases). Being an ORF, TRBV5-3 has a function that is uncertain. V was clipped by 5 bases and J by 1 base, with 27 bases between them. The CDR3 is 19 residues long. The DNA of the CDR3 is TGTGCCAGAAGAACATGGGGGGGGGCAGGGGCCGAAAAGAACACTGAAGCTTTCTTT. It yields the protein CARRTWGGAGAEKNTEAFF.

This clone appeared a few times. The CDR3 sequence: CASSFTGGTEAFF. The CDR3 nucleotides are TGTGCCAGCAGCTTTACAGGGGGCACTGAAGCTTTCTTT. The gene calls are TRBV13 and TRBJ1-1; 8 nucleotides match TRBD1. The CDR3 consists of 13 residues. Germline CDR1 and CDR2: PRHDT and FYEKMQ (reference sequence). With 3 bases clipped from V and 4 bases from J, the junction kept 1 base outside the gene matches.

The chain uses TRBV12-5 and TRBJ2-1; TRBD2 agrees at 10 bases. The CDR3 is 16 residues long. CDR1 and CDR2 from the germline V gene are LGHNT and FRNRAP. Losses at the gene ends were 0 bases for V and 9 bases for J; bases not matched to a gene: 8. The CDR3 protein is CASGLVLGSGGLEQFF. The CDR3 DNA is TGTGCTAGTGGTTTGGTACTGGGTAGCGGGGGGCTTGAGCAGTTCTTC.

This chain links TRBV7-8 with TRBJ2-5; the match to TRBD2 covers 10 bases. The CDR3 is made up of 16 amino acids. With V trimmed by 4 bases and J by 5 bases, 10 bases remained unmatched. Germline V lookup: CDR1 SGHVS, CDR2 FQNEAQ. The CDR3 DNA follows: TGTGCCAGCAGCTCGAAAAGCGGGGGGGCGGGGGAGACCCAGTACTTC. As protein: CASSSKSGGAGETQYF.

This clone was picked up a small number of times. The chain is built from TRBV19 and TRBJ1-2, with a tentative D call TRBD1 (5 bases). Germline values: CDR1 LNHDA, CDR2 SQIVND (reference sequence). The CDR3 runs to 14 residues. Trimming left V 0 bases short and J 6 bases short, with 11 bases between. The CDR3 region has the DNA TGTGCCAGTAGTATAGATCCAGGGCGGAATGGCTACACCTTC. It encodes CASSIDPGRNGYTF.

The chain uses TRBV5-6 and TRBJ1-2, with TRBD1 as a possible D gene (5 bases). This CDR3 has 15 residues. The germline V and J ends were trimmed by 3 bases and 7 bases, with 19 bases remaining between them. Germline V gives CDR1 SGHDT, CDR2 YYEEEE. The CDR3 DNA follows: TGTGCCAGCAGCTACGGAGGGGAGGGGCAGAGTGGCTACACCTTC. It specifies CASSYGGEGQSGYTF.

The chain joins TRBV7-9 to TRBJ2-2, with D perhaps matching TRBD1 (6 bases). The V gene lost 6 bases and the J gene lost 1 base, with 12 bases spanning the gap. The germline V gene has CDR1 SEHNR and CDR2 FQNEAQ (reference sequence). CDR3 length equals 15 residues. CDR3 sequence: CASSRTDMNTGELFF. In DNA form, the CDR3 reads TGTGCCAGCAGTCGGACAGATATGAACACCGGGGAGCTGTTTTTT.

This sequence joins TRBV30 and TRBJ2-7, with TRBD2 as a possible D gene (7 bases). The V gene lost 8 bases and the J gene lost 7 bases, with 21 bases spanning the gap. Germline V gene sequence: CDR1 GTSNPN, CDR2 SVGIG (reference sequence). This CDR3 spans 13 amino acids. The CDR3 spells CAHAGGRRLEQYF. The CDR3 DNA sequence: TGTGCCCACGCCGGGGGGCGTCGTCTAGAGCAGTACTTC.

The chain joins TRBV5-5 to TRBJ2-4; D perhaps matches TRBD2 (7 bases). Trimming took off 3 bases at V and 8 bases at J, with 15 bases between the two ends. Germline CDR1 SGHKS, CDR2 YYEKEE (reference sequence). The CDR3 is made up of 14 amino acids. The CDR3 DNA reads as TGTGCCAGCAGCTGGGGGGGGCAGTCGGACATTCAGTACTTC. Its translation: CASSWGGQSDIQYF. Full variable domain (outside the CDR3, taken from reference TRBV5-5 and TRBJ2-4): DAGVTQSPTHLIKTRGQQVTLRCSPISGHKSVSWYQQVLGQGPQFIFQYYEKEERGRGNFPDRFSARQFPNYSSELNVNALLLGDSALYLCASSWGGQSDIQYFGAGTRLSVL.

The genes are TRBV5-6 and TRBJ1-1; 10 bases line up with TRBD1. The germline V gene has CDR1 SGHDT and CDR2 YYEEEE. Trimming cost V 3 bases and J 9 bases; bases outside gene matches: 5. There are 13 residues in the CDR3. The CDR3 loop reads CASSSLTGGKAFF. The CDR3 nucleotides are TGTGCCAGCAGCTCCTTGACAGGGGGCAAAGCTTTCTTT.

The CDR3 bases are TGCGCCAGCAGCTTGTATGGTAGCGGGGGGGCGAACACCGGGGAGCTGTTTTTT. This codes for CASSLYGSGGANTGELFF. The chain joins TRBV5-1 to TRBJ2-2, with TRBD2 matching over 11 bases. Trimming at V came to 1 base and at J to 0 bases, leaving 5 bases not matched to a gene. This CDR3 is built from 18 residues. Germline V gene sequence: CDR1 SGHRS, CDR2 YFSETQ.

The rearrangement uses TRBV5-1 and TRBJ1-3; no clear D gene. Trimming took 7 bases from V and 0 from J, leaving 8 bases between them. Germline loops: CDR1 SGHRS, CDR2 YFSETQ. The CDR3 extends over 13 amino acids. As DNA, the CDR3 is TGCGCCAGCTCCCCCGGCTCTGGAAACACCATATATTTT. This encodes CASSPGSGNTIYF.

V is TRBV7-2 and J is TRBJ1-4; TRBD1 agrees at 7 bases. The trim removed 4 bases at V and 5 bases at J, leaving 7 bases unmatched. The CDR3 has 15 residues. CDR1 is SGHTA and CDR2 is FQGNSA in the germline V gene. The CDR3 loop reads CASSSLGRGNEKLFF. The CDR3 DNA sequence: TGTGCCAGCAGCTCCCTGGGCAGGGGGAATGAAAAACTGTTTTTT.